This TCR beta chain was found in a study of blood T cell repertoires in COVID-19. Study summary: From T cells, B-cell-depleted T cells, or PBMCs came the material, which was cDNA or gDNA.

The table came from immunoSEQ multiplex PCR; TCRdb's copy has only in-frame clones and leaves some out. Of about 440,000 clones in the sample, roughly 88% were seen once. Seattle participants joined during active infection and were tracked over time. This clonotype originated in a woman aged 45-65 years with COVID-19, enrolled during active disease. The sample taken for sequencing was peripheral blood.

Here the CDR3 reads CASSWSGGNYGYTF. Written as DNA, the CDR3 is TGTGCCAGCAGCTGGTCAGGGGGCAACTATGGCTACACCTTC. V and J are TRBV7-9 and TRBJ1-2; 8 bases map to TRBD1. With 4 bases clipped from V and 2 bases from J, the junction kept 3 bases outside the gene matches. This CDR3 contains 14 residues. Germline V gene sequence: CDR1 SEHNR, CDR2 FQNEAQ (reference sequence).